This TCR beta chain was captured in a study of Tregs in tolerant kidney transplant recipients. General study findings and limits: Some patients' samples used different primers over time, so nucleotide sequences weren't comparable. Tolerant patients' donor-specific Tregs expanded beyond overall Tregs, suggesting antigen-driven growth. Tregs expanded with activated donor B cells seemed most donor-specific. Validation in larger populations is needed because few patients were studied.

As to this clone: Its antigen is still unknown. The CDR3 end is not reached by the read, which stops 3 residues before it; the germline J gene fills it in.

This table comes from immunoSEQ multiplex PCR, and its TCRdb copy is limited to in-frame clones, with some not included. This repertoire comprises tens of thousands of clones; its ten largest clones make up 1.8%. Germline-derived CDR1 and CDR2 are SGHDN and FVKESK. The CDR3 is 15 residues long. J was trimmed by 5 bases and V by 8 bases; bases with no gene match: 15. Recipients received nonmyeloablative bone marrow transplants from related graft donors, with transient mixed chimerism. The chain recombines TRBV14 with TRBJ2-7, with 7 nucleotides matching TRBD1. Here the sequenced sample was CD4+ T cells from blood (PBMCs), taken 24 months after the transplant. This TCR derives from a human patient who received a combined kidney and bone marrow transplant. Some T cells may originate from the graft donor. The CDR3: CASSETGTAANEQYF. The covered CDR3 bases are TGTGCCAGCTCCGAAACCGGGACAGCTGCGAACGAG.